This T cell receptor (beta chain) was retrieved from a study of blood T cell repertoires in COVID-19. In the study overall: In each case, the material was cDNA or gDNA derived from T cells, B-cell-depleted T cells, or PBMCs.

How the authors handled the data: Reference gene primer amplification in the assay estimated nucleated cell counts. The assay was immunoSEQ multiplex PCR, and TCRdb's table has in-frame clones only and misses some. That table gives V, J and clone size, and the DNA gave D and trimming. This sample has 100,000 or so clones; 85% occur once, and the top ten carry 9.5% to 15%. Per germline, CDR1 ENHRY and CDR2 SYGVKD. The junction had 6 bases not matched to a gene; V was cut back by 5 bases and J by 3 bases. This CDR3 contains 15 residues. A single count supports this clone. The sequenced sample consisted of peripheral blood. The chain couples TRBV10-3 to TRBJ1-3; 8 nucleotides agree with TRBD1. The sequence was obtained from a human donor in a cohort sampled during active COVID-19. DNA of the CDR3: TGTGCCATCAGTTCTGGACAGGGCCATGGAAACACCATATATTTT. Translated: CAISSGQGHGNTIYF.